Listed here are 23 T cell receptor beta chains from one sample, sequenced in a study of shared clonotypes between healthy human individuals (dated by TCRdb to 2019 to 2021). The library was generated by the immunoSEQ multiplex PCR assay. In TCRdb, the immuneACCESS table is reduced to in-frame sequences with V and J assigned. These tables do not hold every clone; where another copy was compared, an unresolved V gene accounts for under half, and the others remain unexplained. The sample table shows 950,000 to 1,300,000 clones, and roughly 80% are seen once. Roughly 1.4% of the sample is in the top ten clones. The sample taken for sequencing was memory CD4+ T cells sorted from blood. Explained via the paper, the cell subset or site label denotes: CD45RA-negative fraction. The receptors come from a man between 18 and 29 years old in good health.

This clone has only a few counts. This chain uses TRBV5-6 with TRBJ1-4; D call uncertain. The V end lost 3 bases, the J end lost 8 bases, and 14 bases lay between the germline ends. The CDR3 spans 14 residues. Germline V lookup: CDR1 SGHDT, CDR2 YYEEEE. The CDR3 spells CASSSHRIREKLFF. The CDR3, as DNA: TGTGCCAGCAGCTCCCACCGCATCCGGGAAAAACTGTTTTTT.

A note on this clone: This CDR3 is also generated by other DNA sequences in the sample. The rearrangement links TRBV2 to TRBJ2-7; the D is unclear. V was clipped by 6 bases and J by 2 bases, with 5 bases between them. Germline assignment: CDR1 SNHLY and CDR2 FYNNEI. The CDR3 extends over 11 amino acids. CDR3 nucleotides: TGTGCCAGCAGCGGTACCTACGAGCAGTACTTC. Its translation: CASSGTYEQYF.

J is TRBJ2-3 and V is TRBV5-6; D gene ambiguous. This CDR3 spans 15 amino acids. The V gene's germline CDR1 is SGHDT and CDR2 YYEEEE. The V end lost 0 bases, the J end lost 5 bases, and 13 bases lay between the germline ends. CDR3 protein: CASSLAGWKGDTQYF. As DNA, the CDR3 is TGTGCCAGCAGCTTGGCCGGGTGGAAGGGAGATACGCAGTATTTT.

The chain has TRBV5-1 and TRBJ1-2, with D possibly TRBD1 on 5 matching bases. From germline, CDR1 is SGHRS and CDR2 YFSETQ. CDR3 size: 14 residues. V lost 3 bases and J lost 6, with 15 bases in between. CDR3 region: CASSSRAASDGYTF. CDR3 nucleotides: TGCGCCAGCAGCTCCAGGGCCGCGTCTGATGGCTACACCTTC.

This chain joins TRBV21-1 and TRBJ1-6; TRBD1, as called in the table, went unchecked against the DNA. TRBV21-1 constitutes a pseudogene. This CDR3 comprises 17 residues. Written as DNA, the CDR3 is TGTGCCAGCAGCATTAATCAGGGGGCCCCCTATAATTCACCCCTCCACTTT. Protein: CASSINQGAPYNSPLHF.

J is TRBJ2-2 and V is TRBV2; D is possibly TRBD1 or TRBD2 (5 bases each). From germline, CDR1 is SNHLY and CDR2 FYNNEI. This CDR3 has 14 amino acids. V was cut by 3 bases and J by 4 bases, with 9 bases left in between. The CDR3 DNA reads TGTGCCAGCAGTGACAGGGAGATCACCGGGGAGCTGTTTTTT. As protein: CASSDREITGELFF.

This clone was counted a few times. The chain couples TRBV6-1 to TRBJ2-6, with D uncertain. Germline assignment: CDR1 MNHNS and CDR2 SASEGT. V lost 8 bases and J lost 1, with 12 bases in between. This CDR3 comprises 15 residues. CDR3 sequence: CASAELKSGANVLTF. The CDR3 nucleotides are TGTGCCAGCGCCGAGTTGAAATCTGGGGCCAACGTCCTGACTTTC.

This clone appeared a single time. The rearrangement uses TRBV5-6 and TRBJ1-2; D is unclear. Trimming removed 3 bases from V and 6 bases from J, with 12 bases in between. The germline V gene has CDR1 SGHDT and CDR2 YYEEEE. CDR3 size: 13 residues. CDR3 protein: CASSSPGGDGYTF. DNA for the CDR3: TGTGCCAGCAGCTCCCCGGGTGGAGATGGCTACACCTTC.

The rearrangement uses TRBV10-3 and TRBJ2-2; possibly TRBD2 for D (6 bases). The ends were cut back, 10 bases at V and 1 base at J, with 13 bases in the middle. Germline V gene lookup returns CDR1 ENHRY and CDR2 SYGVKD. CDR3 length: 14 amino acids. The CDR3 bases are TGTGCCACCACGGGCGGGGTGAACACCGGGGAGCTGTTTTTT. Translated: CATTGGVNTGELFF.

Note on this clone: Within the sample, other DNA sequences also encode this same CDR3. J is TRBJ2-1 and V is TRBV5-4, with D unresolved. V lost 0 bases, J lost 1 base, and 2 bases lay in between. Germline V gene lookup returns CDR1 SGHNT and CDR2 YYREEE (reference sequence). This CDR3 contains 13 residues. The CDR3 DNA reads TGTGCCAGCAGCTTGGATTCCTACAATGAGCAGTTCTTC. The encoded protein is CASSLDSYNEQFF. The entire variable domain, with the rest obtained from reference TRBV5-4 and TRBJ2-1, is as follows: ETGVTQSPTHLIKTRGQQVTLRCSSQSGHNTVSWYQQALGQGPQFIFQYYREEENGRGNFPPRFSGLQFPNYSSELNVNALELDDSALYLCASSLDSYNEQFFGPGTRLTVL.

The chain is built from TRBV18 and TRBJ2-6; either TRBD1 or TRBD2 may supply D (6 bases each). The germline V gene has CDR1 KGHSH and CDR2 LQKENI. The CDR3 loop spans 16 amino acids. V lost 5 bases to trimming and J lost 2 bases, with 13 bases between them. The CDR3 reads CASSETRGAGANVLTF. As DNA, the CDR3 is TGTGCCAGCTCAGAGACAAGGGGGGCTGGGGCCAACGTCCTGACTTTC. Full variable domain (missing parts from reference TRBV18 and TRBJ2-6): NAGVMQNPRHLVRRRGQEARLRCSPMKGHSHVYWYRQLPEEGLKFMVYLQKENIIDESGMPKERFSAEFPKEGPSILRIQQVVRGDSAAYFCASSETRGAGANVLTFGAGSRLTVL.

This clone has at least ten counts. The V and J genes are TRBV6-1 and TRBJ1-5; the D gene is possibly TRBD1 (6 bases). CDR3 length: 15 amino acids. V lost 4 bases to trimming and J lost 2 bases, with 12 bases between them. Per germline, CDR1 MNHNS and CDR2 SASEGT. CDR3 bases: TGTGCCAGCAGTGGACAGGTCGGGGGCAATCAGCCCCAGCATTTT. Protein sequence: CASSGQVGGNQPQHF.

The chain has TRBV19 and TRBJ1-5, with D tentatively TRBD1 (5 bases). Trimming left V 6 bases short and J 0 bases short, with 15 bases between. The CDR3 loop spans 16 amino acids. CDR1 and CDR2 (germline): LNHDA, SQIVND (reference sequence). The CDR3 is CASRPPGDYSNQPQHF. CDR3 coding DNA: TGTGCCAGTAGGCCACCGGGGGATTATAGCAATCAGCCCCAGCATTTT. The entire variable domain, with the rest obtained from reference TRBV19 and TRBJ1-5, is as follows: DGGITQSPKYLFRKEGQNVTLSCEQNLNHDAMYWYRQDPGQGLRLIYYSQIVNDFQKGDIAEGYSVSREKKESFPLTVTSAQKNPTAFYLCASRPPGDYSNQPQHFGDGTRLSIL.

The genes are TRBV5-1 and TRBJ1-1; 11 bases align to TRBD1. V dropped 3 bases and J dropped 4; count of bases not matched to a gene: 5. Per the germline V gene, CDR1 is SGHRS and CDR2 is YFSETQ. The CDR3 spans 15 residues. The CDR3 DNA sequence: TGCGCCAGCAGCTGGCCGGGACAGGGGGTCACTGAAGCTTTCTTT. This codes for CASSWPGQGVTEAFF.

Here the CDR3 DNA reads TGTGCCAGCAGTGAGCTAGGACAGGGGATTGACATTCAGTACTTC. It encodes CASSELGQGIDIQYF. The chain links TRBV6-1 to TRBJ2-4; 9 positions agree with TRBD1. The length of the CDR3 is 15 residues. Germline V CDR1 and CDR2: MNHNS, SASEGT. After removal of 3 bases from V and 8 bases from J, the junction contained 8 bases not matched to a gene.

This chain connects TRBV2 to TRBJ2-7; 14 nucleotides match TRBD2. This CDR3 spans 15 amino acids. From germline, CDR1 is SNHLY and CDR2 FYNNEI. After removal of 5 bases from V and 1 base from J, the junction contained 1 base not matched to a gene. In nucleotides, the CDR3 is TGTGCCAGCAGTTGGACTAGCGGGGGGTCCTACGAGCAGTACTTC. Translated: CASSWTSGGSYEQYF.

This clone was counted only a few times. The chain combines TRBV4-1 with TRBJ2-2; D is unresolved. The germline V gene has CDR1 MGHRA and CDR2 YSYEKL. Trimming left V 5 bases short and J 1 base short, with 11 bases between. The CDR3 has 15 amino acids. The DNA for the CDR3 is TGCGCCAGCAGCGCTCAAACAGTGAACACCGGGGAGCTGTTTTTT. Protein: CASSAQTVNTGELFF.

The V call is TRBV25-1, the J call TRBJ1-6; 8 nucleotides agree with TRBD1. After removal of 4 bases from V and 10 bases from J, the junction contained 9 bases not matched to a gene. The germline V gene encodes CDR1 MGHDK and CDR2 SYGVNS. The CDR3 spans 15 residues. Written as DNA, the CDR3 is TGTGCCAGCAGTGCTGAGGCAGGGGGCTTCTCACCCCTCCACTTT. It codes for CASSAEAGGFSPLHF.

The chain joins TRBV11-2 to TRBJ2-5; TRBD1 aligns across 8 bases. The V and J ends lost 5 bases and 5 bases, in that order; junction bases with no gene match: 16. The CDR3 contains 17 residues. Looked up from germline, CDR1 is SGHAT and CDR2 is FQNNGV. CDR3 sequence (DNA): TGTGCCAGCAGCCCAAACTCCGGACAGGGAACGTGGGAGACCCAGTACTTC. Translation: CASSPNSGQGTWETQYF.

The genes are TRBV30 and TRBJ2-5; 7 nucleotides align to TRBD1. The germline gives CDR1 GTSNPN, CDR2 SVGIG (reference sequence). There are 13 residues in the CDR3. V gave up 4 bases and J gave up 5 bases; unmatched junction bases: 7. The CDR3, as DNA: TGTGCCTGGAATCGAAGGGGGCGGGAGACCCAGTACTTC. Translation gives CAWNRRGRETQYF.

The chain combines TRBV7-2 with TRBJ2-3; 9 positions match TRBD2. CDR1 is SGHTA and CDR2 is FQGNSA in the germline V gene. The CDR3 covers 17 residues. V was pared by 0 bases and J by 4 bases, with 8 bases of the junction left unmatched. The CDR3 loop is CASSLASGSAAPDTQYF. For the CDR3, the DNA is TGTGCCAGCAGCTTAGCTAGCGGGAGTGCGGCCCCAGATACGCAGTATTTT.

As concerns this clone: A read error is likely here: a far larger clone is one base away. The V and J genes are TRBV5-1 and TRBJ2-5; a possible D gene is TRBD2 (5 bases). In germline, CDR1 is SGHRS, CDR2 YFSETQ. The CDR3 has 15 amino acids. The CDR3 spells CANSPQAGVGETQYF. Here the CDR3 DNA reads TGCGCCAACAGCCCTCAGGCCGGGGTTGGAGAGACCCAGTACTTC.

This clone came up a few times. V is TRBV12-5 and J is TRBJ1-5; D is unresolved. The germline V gene has CDR1 LGHNT and CDR2 FRNRAP. This CDR3 region has 11 residues. V was shortened by 4 bases and J by 4 bases, with 2 bases between the two germline ends. CDR3: CASGSNQPQHF. DNA for the CDR3: TGTGCTAGTGGTTCGAATCAGCCCCAGCATTTT.